One and the same sample provided the 30 T cell receptor beta chains below, sequenced in a study of T cells in women clearing cervical HPV infection. Some clones are missing from TCRdb's copy, which holds only in-frame ones; the method was immunoSEQ multiplex PCR. Its table lists about 40,000 clones. Sequenced sample: blood buffy coat. All receptors derive from a woman aged 18 to 75 with a cervical HPV16 infection that either progressed to CIN3+ or cleared (not recorded which).

Of note for this clone: The read stops 3 residues short of the end of the CDR3; the missing end is completed from the germline J gene. This chain joins TRBV7-9 and TRBJ1-5, with D possibly matching TRBD1 (5 bases). The ends were cut back, 1 base at V and 6 bases at J, with 10 bases in the middle. The CDR3 covers 14 residues. Germline-derived CDR1 and CDR2 are SEHNR and FQNEAQ (reference sequence). CDR3 region: CASSLGSQGQPQHF. The CDR3 DNA, read in part, is TGTGCCAGCAGCTTAGGGAGTCAGGGTCAGCCC.

With respect to this clone: The read falls 3 residues short of the CDR3 end, and the missing part is taken from the germline J gene. This sequence joins TRBV2 and TRBJ2-7, with a weak D call TRBD1 (6 bases). Germline CDR1 is SNHLY and CDR2 is FYNNEI. The CDR3 sequence is 15 residues long. The V and J ends lost 1 base and 5 bases respectively, with 15 bases between them. The sequenced CDR3 bases are TGTGCCAGCAGTGAAGGGGCAGGGGAGTTGGACGAG. Translating gives CASSEGAGELDE. The whole CDR3 protein reads CASSEGAGELDEQYF.

CDR3 loop: CASREDTSNQPQHF. CDR3 bases read: TGTGCCAGCAGGGAGGACACCAGCAATCAGCCC. The gene calls are TRBV2 and TRBJ1-5; D possibly corresponds to TRBD1 (5 bases). From the germline J gene comes the end of the CDR3, since the read stops 3 residues before it. V gave up 6 bases and J gave up 1 base, with 10 bases separating them. From germline, CDR1 is SNHLY and CDR2 FYNNEI. This CDR3 spans 14 amino acids.

As regards this clone: The read falls 3 residues short of the CDR3 end, and the missing part is taken from the germline J gene. V gene TRBV9 combines with J gene TRBJ1-3, with TRBD1 matching over 10 bases. Trimming at V came to 4 bases and at J to 1 base, leaving 8 bases not matched to a gene. This CDR3 has 17 residues. Germline V lookup: CDR1 SGDLS, CDR2 YYNGEE. The chain's CDR3 is CASSPGTGAHSGNTIYF. The CDR3 DNA, read in part, is TGTGCCAGCAGCCCAGGGACAGGGGCCCATTCTGGAAACACC.

As to this clone: The read gets to within 3 residues of the CDR3 end, and the germline J gene fills in the rest. The chain couples TRBV30 to TRBJ1-2; D perhaps matches TRBD1 (6 bases). This CDR3 is built from 13 residues. Germline loops: CDR1 GTSNPN, CDR2 SVGIG (reference sequence). V was trimmed by 3 bases and J by 3 bases, leaving 11 bases between them. CDR3 loop: CAWRGDTYYGYTF. CDR3 bases read: TGTGCCTGGAGGGGGGACACCTACTATGGC.

As to this clone: The CDR3 extends 3 residues past the end of the read, so its final part is completed from the germline J gene. This sequence joins TRBV7-8 and TRBJ2-1; 8 nucleotides align to TRBD1. J was trimmed by 5 bases and V by 4 bases; bases with no gene match: 7. This CDR3 is built from 15 residues. Germline V gene lookup returns CDR1 SGHVS and CDR2 FQNEAQ. The DNA read from the CDR3 is TGTGCCAGCAGCTCAATGGGACAGGCTCACAATGAG. Protein: CASSSMGQAHNE. The CDR3 in full is CASSSMGQAHNEQFF.

As for this clone: The missing CDR3 end, 3 residues past where the read stops, is filled in from the germline J gene. The V and J genes are TRBV10-2 and TRBJ2-2, with 8 bases that match TRBD1. With V trimmed by 4 bases and J by 7 bases, 14 bases remained unmatched. This CDR3 contains 17 residues. Germline CDR1 WSHSY, CDR2 SAAADI. The CDR3 reads CASSVGQGYGGGGELFF. Incomplete CDR3 DNA: TGCGCCAGCAGTGTCGGACAGGGTTACGGTGGAGGCGGGGAG.

A remark on this clone: The read ends 3 residues early relative to the CDR3; the germline J gene fills the gap. The J gene is TRBJ1-3, the V gene TRBV29-1; tentative D call: TRBD1 (5 bases). The CDR3 runs 13 residues. V was clipped by 8 bases and J by 0 bases, with 11 bases between them. Looked up from germline, CDR1 is SQVTM and CDR2 is ANQGSEA. The CDR3 DNA, read in part, is TGCAGCTTCTCGGGGGGCTCTGGAAACACC. As protein: CSFSGGSGNT. The full-length CDR3 reads as CSFSGGSGNTIYF.

The CDR3 spells CASSLDAQGANEQFF. The covered CDR3 bases are TGTGCCAGCAGTTTGGACGCCCAGGGGGCGAATGAG. The J gene is TRBJ2-1, the V gene TRBV27, with 8 bases that match TRBD1. The read ends 3 residues shy of where the CDR3 ends; the end is completed using the germline J gene. With V trimmed by 3 bases and J by 7 bases, 8 bases remained unmatched. This CDR3 spans 15 amino acids. Germline lookup yields CDR1 MNHEY and CDR2 SMNVEV (reference sequence).

With respect to this clone: The read falls 3 residues short of the CDR3 end, and the missing part is taken from the germline J gene. The chain joins TRBV5-1 to TRBJ2-3, with 7 bases fitting TRBD1. CDR1 is SGHRS and CDR2 is YFSETQ in the germline V gene. J lost 0 bases, V lost 4 bases, and 5 bases had no gene match. The CDR3 has 15 amino acids. The CDR3 is CASSQDRLSTDTQYF. Partial CDR3 DNA: TGCGCCAGCAGCCAGGACAGGCTAAGCACAGATACG.

Worth noting for this clone: The read halts 3 residues ahead of the CDR3 end, with the missing end drawn from the germline J gene. V and J are TRBV7-9 and TRBJ1-2, with D uncertain. The CDR3 runs 12 residues. V was pared by 0 bases and J by 7 bases, with 6 bases between. Germline V gene data show CDR1 as SEHNR and CDR2 as FQNEAQ (reference sequence). The CDR3 region is CASSLAEGGYTF. CDR3 DNA, as far as it was read: TGTGCCAGCAGCTTAGCTGAAGGTGGC.

Worth noting for this clone: The read is 3 residues too short to cover the CDR3 end, so that end is filled in from the germline J gene. V is TRBV5-6 and J is TRBJ2-3, with 12 bases matching TRBD2. V shed 0 bases and J 4 bases; nucleotides not matched to a gene: 0. Per the germline V gene, CDR1 is SGHDT and CDR2 is YYEEEE. The CDR3 sequence is 15 residues long. The CDR3 sequence is CASSLGLAGADTQYF. The sequenced CDR3 bases are TGTGCCAGCAGCTTGGGACTAGCGGGGGCAGATACG.

About this clone: The read terminates 3 residues before the CDR3 end, so the remaining end is supplied by the germline J gene. The chain joins TRBV5-1 to TRBJ2-1; D unclear. CDR1 and CDR2 (germline): SGHRS, YFSETQ. The CDR3 loop spans 13 amino acids. The germline V and J ends were trimmed by 2 bases and 7 bases, with 10 bases remaining between them. Incomplete CDR3 DNA: TGCGCCAGCAGCTTAGGCTTGGTTAATGAG. Encoded protein: CASSLGLVNE. Given in full, the CDR3 is CASSLGLVNEQFF.

Remarks on this clone: The CDR3 end lies 3 residues beyond the end of the read and is filled in from the germline J gene. This chain links TRBV19 with TRBJ1-1; D is possibly TRBD1 (6 bases). The V end was cut by 5 bases, the J end by 1 base, with 11 bases between. This CDR3 comprises 14 residues. The germline V gene has CDR1 LNHDA and CDR2 SQIVND (reference sequence). The CDR3 sequence: CASSLHRANTEAFF. The CDR3 DNA, read in part, is TGTGCCAGTAGTTTACACAGGGCGAACACTGAA.

On this clone: The CDR3 is cut off 3 residues early in the read; its end comes from the germline J gene. V usage is TRBV2 and J usage is TRBJ2-1, with 9 positions matching TRBD1. V was clipped by 4 bases and J by 4 bases; unmatched bases: 5. The CDR3 has 15 amino acids. The germline V gene has CDR1 SNHLY and CDR2 FYNNEI. The CDR3 DNA, read in part, is TGTGCCAGCAGTGCCGGACAGGGGCTGTACAATGAG. It codes for CASSAGQGLYNE. The complete CDR3 sequence is CASSAGQGLYNEQFF.

As for this clone: The read terminates 3 residues ahead of where the CDR3 ends, so the germline J gene completes it. The chain uses TRBV5-1 and TRBJ1-4, with 12 nucleotides matching TRBD1. V was pared by 4 bases and J by 7 bases, with 8 bases of the junction left unmatched. The CDR3 totals 16 residues. Germline CDR1 is SGHRS and CDR2 is YFSETQ. CDR3 sequence reads: CASSLGQGAPSEKLFF. CDR3 DNA, as far as it was read: TGCGCCAGCAGCCTGGGACAGGGGGCGCCGAGTGAAAAA.

With regard to this clone: The CDR3 end falls 3 residues outside the read, so it is completed with the germline J gene. This chain links TRBV7-6 with TRBJ2-7; D perhaps matches TRBD2 (6 bases). Trimming took off 5 bases at V and 3 bases at J, with 17 bases between the two ends. Germline V lookup: CDR1 SGHVS, CDR2 FNYEAQ. The CDR3 has 15 residues. The CDR3 loop reads CASSPQIGGVYEQYF. The DNA read from the CDR3 is TGTGCCAGCAGCCCTCAGATTGGAGGGGTCTACGAG.

Points on this clone: Read sequence stops 3 residues before the CDR3 end, and the germline J gene provides the missing end. The gene calls are TRBV7-2 and TRBJ2-3; D not certain. This CDR3 contains 12 residues. V dropped 4 bases and J dropped 2 bases, with 4 bases sitting between them. The germline V gene has CDR1 SGHTA and CDR2 FQGNSA. CDR3 in amino acids: CASSSNTDTQYF. The sequenced part of the CDR3 DNA is TGTGCCAGCAGCTCTAACACAGATACG. The whole variable domain, filled in from reference TRBV7-2 and TRBJ2-3, reads GAGVSQSPSNKVTEKGKDVELRCDPISGHTALYWYRQSLGQGLEFLIYFQGNSAPDKSGLPSDRFSAERTGGSVSTLTIQRTQQEDSAVYLCASSSNTDTQYFGPGTRLTVL.

Of note for this clone: The read is 3 residues too short to cover the CDR3 end, so that end is filled in from the germline J gene. This chain links TRBV7-9 with TRBJ2-2, with D possibly matching TRBD1 (6 bases). The V end was cut by 2 bases, the J end by 2 bases, with 9 bases between. Germline V gene lookup returns CDR1 SEHNR and CDR2 FQNEAQ (reference sequence). The CDR3 length is 15 residues. The CDR3 bases that were read are TGTGCCAGCAGCTTACGGGGACAAAACACCGGGGAG. As protein: CASSLRGQNTGE. From start to end, the CDR3 is CASSLRGQNTGELFF.

A note on this clone: Read coverage stops 3 residues before the CDR3 terminus; the germline J gene supplies the remainder. The V and J genes are TRBV29-1 and TRBJ2-3, with D possibly TRBD2 on 8 matching bases. This CDR3 is 15 amino acids long. Germline assignment: CDR1 SQVTM and CDR2 ANQGSEA. Trimming took 5 bases from V and 4 from J, leaving 19 bases between them. Incomplete CDR3 DNA: TGCAGCGTTCGTGGACAGGAGACTAGCGCAGATACG. Translation gives CSVRGQETSADT. The entire CDR3 is CSVRGQETSADTQYF.

In regard to this clone: The CDR3 extends 3 residues past the end of the read, so its final part is completed from the germline J gene. The gene calls are TRBV7-6 and TRBJ1-6, with TRBD1 matching 8 bases. CDR1 and CDR2 from the germline V gene are SGHVS and FNYEAQ. The CDR3 consists of 15 residues. Trimming removed 5 bases from V and 6 bases from J; junction bases left unmatched: 6. The CDR3 reads CASSQQTGVNSPLHF. CDR3 DNA, as far as it was read: TGTGCCAGCAGCCAACAGACAGGGGTTAATTCACCC.

Worth noting for this clone: The CDR3 is cut off 3 residues early in the read; its end comes from the germline J gene. This chain links TRBV11-2 with TRBJ2-1, with D possibly matching TRBD1 (5 bases). The CDR3 contains 15 residues. V gave up 3 bases and J gave up 1 base, with 10 bases separating them. Germline V gene sequence: CDR1 SGHAT, CDR2 FQNNGV. CDR3 residues: CASSLETASYNEQFF. The CDR3 bases that were read are TGTGCCAGCAGCTTGGAGACAGCTTCCTACAATGAG.

For this clone: The missing CDR3 end, 3 residues past where the read stops, is filled in from the germline J gene. This rearrangement joins TRBV6-1 to TRBJ1-5; 7 bases map to TRBD1. CDR3 length: 18 amino acids. Germline trimming cut 0 bases from V and 4 bases from J; bases unmatched to any gene: 12. The germline CDR1 and CDR2 sequences are MNHNS and SASEGT. CDR3 bases read: TGTGCCAGCAGTGAAGCGGCCCAGACAGGGCGCATTAATCAGCCC. This codes for CASSEAAQTGRINQP. The complete CDR3 protein is CASSEAAQTGRINQPQHF.

Comments on this clone: The CDR3 end is not reached by the read, which stops 3 residues before it; the germline J gene fills it in. The chain employs TRBV20-1 and TRBJ2-7, with D perhaps TRBD1 (5 bases). The germline gives CDR1 DFQATT, CDR2 SNEGSKA (reference sequence). The length of the CDR3 is 14 residues. Trimming pared 0 bases from V and 0 bases from J, leaving 9 bases between. The CDR3 region is CSAREDTSSYEQYF. CDR3 DNA (partial): TGCAGTGCTAGAGAGGACACGAGCTCCTACGAG.

On this clone itself: The CDR3 is cut off 3 residues early in the read; its end comes from the germline J gene. Other DNA sequences from this sample encode an identical CDR3 as well. The rearrangement links TRBV11-3 to TRBJ1-6; 12 nucleotides match TRBD1. The V segment lost 5 bases and the J segment 10 bases; nucleotides outside the gene matches: 6. The CDR3 is 15 amino acids. CDR1 and CDR2 (germline): SGHNT, YENEEA. The covered CDR3 bases are TGTGCCAGCAGCCCCTCCGGGACAGGGGGCTCACCC. Its protein is CASSPSGTGGSP. The whole CDR3 sequence is CASSPSGTGGSPLHF.

Of note for this clone: The observed sequence ends 3 residues before the CDR3 terminus, with the missing tail filled in from the germline J gene. The chain joins TRBV19 to TRBJ1-1; 7 positions agree with TRBD1. There are 16 residues in the CDR3. Germline V gene sequence: CDR1 LNHDA, CDR2 SQIVND (reference sequence). V gave up 5 bases and J gave up 6 bases; unmatched junction bases: 15. The CDR3 sequence is CASSPGGGRGGPEAFF. Incomplete CDR3 DNA: TGTGCCAGTAGTCCAGGGGGAGGACGAGGGGGCCCTGAA.

A remark on this clone: The read ends 3 residues shy of where the CDR3 ends; the end is completed using the germline J gene. J is TRBJ2-7 and V is TRBV19; TRBD2 might be the D (5 bases). Trimming left V 3 bases short and J 5 bases short, with 11 bases between. The CDR3 spans 13 residues. From germline, CDR1 is LNHDA and CDR2 SQIVND (reference sequence). CDR3 sequence: CASSMGRGNEQYF. Incomplete CDR3 DNA: TGTGCCAGTAGTATGGGCCGGGGAAACGAG.

A note on this clone: The CDR3 end lies 3 residues beyond the end of the read and is filled in from the germline J gene. The rearrangement uses TRBV5-4 and TRBJ1-4, with TRBD1 identical over 7 bases. The J segment lost 8 bases and the V segment lost 7 bases, leaving 8 bases of the junction unmatched. Germline V lookup: CDR1 SGHNT, CDR2 YYREEE (reference sequence). The length of the CDR3 is 13 residues. This CDR3 reads CASLPGGREKLFF. The DNA read from the CDR3 is TGTGCCAGCCTCCCAGGGGGACGAGAAAAA.

Concerning this clone: From the germline J gene comes the end of the CDR3, since the read stops 3 residues before it. The chain has TRBV5-5 and TRBJ1-4; 10 bases agree with TRBD1. The CDR3 spans 15 residues. Germline-derived CDR1 and CDR2 are SGHKS and YYEKEE (reference sequence). V shed 4 bases, J shed 7 bases, and the junction held 7 bases outside the gene matches. CDR3 in amino acids: CASSGRQGAFEKLFF. CDR3 DNA (partial): TGTGCCAGCAGCGGACGACAGGGGGCTTTTGAAAAA.

As to this clone: The read terminates 3 residues ahead of where the CDR3 ends, so the germline J gene completes it. This chain uses TRBV2 with TRBJ2-7; D perhaps matches TRBD2 (6 bases). The CDR3 runs 14 residues. Germline CDR1 is SNHLY and CDR2 is FYNNEI. The germline V and J ends were trimmed by 3 bases and 5 bases, with 14 bases remaining between them. The covered CDR3 bases are TGTGCCAGCAGTGACGGGCGGGGTAGGCACGAG. This gives the protein CASSDGRGRHE. The full CDR3 reads CASSDGRGRHEQYF.